This T cell receptor beta chain stems from a study of blood T cell repertoires in COVID-19. Overall study: Nucleic acid was either cDNA or gDNA, and it came from T cells, B-cell-depleted T cells, or PBMCs.

Generated by immunoSEQ multiplex PCR, the TCRdb table keeps only in-frame clones and is missing some. The table lists roughly 170,000 clones, around 83% of them singletons, with roughly 4% in the top ten. The CDR3 extends over 12 amino acids. Enrollees, about 18 to 95 years old, lived in approximately 24 US areas. Participants reported their clinical history, and cohort assignment relied on those reports. The source is a woman between 45 and 65 years old in a cohort exposed to, infected with or recovered from COVID-19 (not recorded which). This rearrangement joins TRBV12-3 or TRBV12-4 to TRBJ1-4; D may be TRBD1 (5 bases). The sample comprised PBMCs or T cells enriched from blood (not recorded which). The CDR3 here is CASTVLNEKLFF. The CDR3 DNA is TGTGCGTCGACAGTTCTAAATGAAAAACTGTTTTTT.